One and the same sample provided the 12 T cell receptor beta chains below, sequenced in a study of PD-1 blockade in mismatch repair-deficient tumors (TCRdb year 2017). Preparation of the library involved the immunoSEQ multiplex PCR assay. Not all clones reach the TCRdb copy of this immuneACCESS table, which keeps in-frame sequences only. Checked studies attribute under half of the gap to unresolved V genes and leave the rest unexplained. This sample is represented by roughly 70,000 clones; around 80% of them were singletons. The top ten clonotypes cover 4.5% to 6% of the sample. The sequences come from peripheral blood, collected 2 weeks after starting pembrolizumab. Every receptor here comes from an adult with mismatch repair-deficient cancer.

The V gene is TRBV11-3, the J gene TRBJ2-6, with D possibly being TRBD2 (5 bases). The germline V and J ends were trimmed by 1 base and 1 base, with 14 bases remaining between them. The CDR3 has 18 residues. CDR1 SGHNT and CDR2 YENEEA come from the germline V gene. The CDR3 DNA is TGTGCCAGCAGCTTAGGACTCCCGGGGATGTCTGGGGCCAACGTCCTGACTTTC. Translation gives CASSLGLPGMSGANVLTF.

The chain employs TRBV5-1 and TRBJ1-1; D is unresolved. The CDR3 length is 15 residues. Germline lookup yields CDR1 SGHRS and CDR2 YFSETQ. Trimming stripped 0 bases from V and 0 bases from J, with 9 bases between. CDR3 protein: CASSLASAMNTEAFF. The DNA for the CDR3 is TGCGCCAGCAGCTTGGCGTCAGCGATGAACACTGAAGCTTTCTTT.

The chain couples TRBV7-8 to TRBJ1-1, with 8 positions matching TRBD1. V was pared by 3 bases and J by 1 base, with 10 bases of the junction left unmatched. Looked up from germline, CDR1 is SGHVS and CDR2 is FQNEAQ. CDR3 length: 17 residues. The CDR3 DNA follows: TGTGCCAGCAGCTTCGGGACAGGAAGGATGGCGAACACTGAAGCTTTCTTT. It codes for CASSFGTGRMANTEAFF.

This clone was counted a few times. V is TRBV25-1 and J is TRBJ1-1, with D possibly matching TRBD1 (5 bases). The CDR3 is made up of 13 amino acids. Germline V CDR1 and CDR2: MGHDK, SYGVNS. With 6 bases removed from V and 0 bases from J, the gap between germline ends came to 8 bases. The CDR3 region has the DNA TGTGCCAGCAGGGGACGGCTGAACACTGAAGCTTTCTTT. It is translated as CASRGRLNTEAFF.

The chain joins TRBV5-8 to TRBJ1-5; TRBD1 aligns across 9 bases. Germline lookup yields CDR1 SGHTS and CDR2 YDEGEE. The CDR3 sequence is 16 residues long. V lost 4 bases and J lost 5; bases outside the gene matches: 10. CDR3 amino acids: CASSRLKDRGDQPQHF. CDR3 bases: TGTGCCAGCAGCCGACTGAAGGACAGGGGCGATCAGCCCCAGCATTTT.

The chain combines TRBV4-2 with TRBJ2-7, with D perhaps TRBD2 (6 bases). The length of the CDR3 is 16 residues. V lost 0 bases and J lost 0, with 12 bases in between. The germline V gene encodes CDR1 LGHNA and CDR2 YNFKEQ. Written as DNA, the CDR3 is TGTGCCAGCAGCCAAGATGCGGGACGGAGCTCCTACGAGCAGTACTTC. Protein product: CASSQDAGRSSYEQYF.

This sequence joins TRBV19 and TRBJ2-1; 15 nucleotides agree with TRBD2. The CDR3 totals 18 residues. The V segment lost 6 bases and the J segment 2 bases; nucleotides outside the gene matches: 8. The germline V gene encodes CDR1 LNHDA and CDR2 SQIVND (reference sequence). The CDR3: CASRRTSGRVVAYNEQFF. The CDR3 DNA is TGTGCCAGTAGGAGGACTAGCGGGAGGGTAGTGGCCTACAATGAGCAGTTCTTC.

This clone was seen just once. The rearrangement uses TRBV21-1 and TRBJ1-1; the listed D gene, TRBD1, was not tested against the DNA. TRBV21-1 is shown as a pseudogene. CDR3 length equals 17 residues. Written as DNA, the CDR3 is TGTGCCAGCAGCAAGTTCCGGGACAGGGGGCGTTACACTGAAGCTTTCTTT. Encoded protein: CASSKFRDRGRYTEAFF.

The V and J genes are TRBV6-1 and TRBJ1-1; weak D call: TRBD1 (6 bases). The CDR3 covers 18 residues. Trimming took off 0 bases at V and 7 bases at J, with 24 bases between the two ends. Germline-derived CDR1 and CDR2 are MNHNS and SASEGT. The CDR3 sequence: CASSEAKTGLAPKLEAFF. DNA for the CDR3: TGTGCCAGCAGTGAAGCGAAAACAGGGCTTGCACCTAAACTTGAAGCTTTCTTT.

The chain combines TRBV7-8 with TRBJ2-5, with TRBD2 identical over 11 bases. Per the germline V gene, CDR1 is SGHVS and CDR2 is FQNEAQ. This CDR3 contains 16 residues. V shed 5 bases, J shed 1 base, and the junction held 6 bases outside the gene matches. The CDR3 DNA is TGTGCCAGCAGCGCTTCTAGCGGGAGGCCCCAAGAGACCCAGTACTTC. This sequence encodes CASSASSGRPQETQYF.

This clone has just one count. V gene TRBV13 combines with J gene TRBJ2-3; 9 nucleotides line up with TRBD1. This CDR3 has 15 amino acids. The germline CDR1 and CDR2 sequences are PRHDT and FYEKMQ (reference sequence). V trimming: 5 bases; J trimming: 5 bases; junction bases outside the gene matches: 8. CDR3 sequence (DNA): TGTGCCAGCAGCCGCGGGACAGGGAGGGGAGATACGCAGTATTTT. Amino acid sequence: CASSRGTGRGDTQYF.

A few counts support this clone. This chain links TRBV5-4 with TRBJ2-1, with D tentatively TRBD2 (6 bases). CDR1 and CDR2 from the germline V gene are SGHNT and YYREEE (reference sequence). Between the trimmed V and J ends, which lost 4 bases and 6 bases, there was a span of 11 bases. This CDR3 is 13 amino acids long. The CDR3 DNA follows: TGTGCCAGCAGCCTTACTAGCTTCAATGAGCAGTTCTTC. It translates to CASSLTSFNEQFF.